What follows describes a single T cell receptor (beta chain). The data belong to a study of blood T cell repertoires in COVID-19. Across the whole study: Acute and convalescent COVID-19 specimens originated in the United States, Italy and Spain. The cDNA or gDNA used as material had been derived from T cells, B-cell-depleted T cells, or PBMCs.

In the source study's methods: Cell counts per sample came from amplifying reference gene primers. Sequenced by immunoSEQ multiplex PCR; TCRdb stores in-frame clones only, minus some. The V and J calls and clone size were taken over from that table, and D and trimming were inferred from the DNA. Seen here are under 300,000 clones, 75% to 90% observed once, and the top ten hold 10% to 15%. Patients from Seattle were sampled longitudinally, starting during active infection. The CDR3 runs to 14 residues. Trimming at V came to 1 base and at J to 3 bases, leaving 0 bases not matched to a gene. CDR1 and CDR2 (germline): SGHTS, YDEGEE.

The sample comprised peripheral blood. V usage is TRBV5-8 and J usage is TRBJ2-7, with TRBD2 matching over 11 bases. The TCR comes from a woman in her seventies with COVID-19, enrolled during active disease. CDR3 nucleotide sequence: TGTGCCAGCAGCTTGACTAGCGGGGGCTACGAGCAGTACTTC. Translating gives CASSLTSGGYEQYF.